This T cell receptor beta chain emerged from a study of shared clonotypes between healthy human individuals (dated by TCRdb to the early 2020s). Context from the whole study: The cohort comprised a couple of women and a few men aged 18 to 49 years. For each donor, CD4 naive and CD4 memory were each run on three plates, CD8 naive on two plates, and CD8 memory on one plate. To estimate repertoire size and how much clonotypes are shared between individuals, the study performed deep sequencing of blood TCR repertoires from 4 to 6 healthy adults. Libraries were prepared and TCR repertoires were sequenced by different laboratories using diverse techniques, in order to increase sequencing depth and limit assay-specific biases. Per donor, leukapheresis produced somewhere between about 0.9 and 9.5 billion PBMCs.

Using the deep immunoSEQ assay, TCR CDR3 regions were amplified from genomic DNA by multiplex PCR. Extracted genomic DNA from each cell subset was distributed evenly across all wells of several immunoSEQ 96-well plates, and each plate was treated as a replicate. For sorted subsets, 150 to 200 ng genomic DNA, equal to 25,000 to 35,000 T cell genomes, was loaded into each replicate PCR. The purified libraries were quantified using a Qubit 3.0 fluorometer, sized with a Bioanalyzer 2100, and then quantified again using the KAPA Library Quantification kit. A separate single-read 150-cycle Illumina NextSeq 550 flow cell was used to sequence each immunoSEQ 96-well plate. Regarding the original processing steps: Because the immunoSEQ output included only junctional sequences and no quality scores, the filtering could not be the same as the filtering used for full-length reads. To assign V/J genes and CDR3, sequences were annotated using PyIR, a Python wrapper for IgBLAST v1.9, with IMGT germline references. Reads were removed for weak V/J assignments (E-value above 1e-6), missing CDR3, stop codons, out-of-frame junctions, or ambiguous translated residues. V3J clonotypes were defined as sequences sharing an identical inferred V gene, J gene, and CDR3 amino acid sequence. Percentage overlap between repertoires was computed as shared unique clonotypes divided by the size of the smaller repertoire. Three approaches were used to assess repertoire richness: RTK rarefaction, the Chao1 estimator, and Recon v2.1 estimates of unobserved clonotypes. For all TCRbeta clonotypes obtained by the gDNA method from a few donors, generation probabilities were computed with OLGA. TCRdb obtained this table from immuneACCESS and retained in-frame rearrangements with V and J assigned. These tables miss some clones; where compared with another copy, unresolved V genes account for less than half of the shortfall, and the remainder is unexplained. V and J calls and clone size are as listed in that table; D and trimming were resolved from the DNA. In this sample the table shows 2 million or so clones, about 95% of which occur a single time. Of the sample, approximately 1.2% falls within the top ten clones.

This clone has only one observation. Its specific antigen is unknown. Base qualities are missing; no much larger clone stands one base away. Results the study describes overall, beyond this receptor: Pairwise subsampling indicated that sequencing depth was expected to affect the degree of clonotype sharing among donors. Estimated clonotype richness was generally larger for naive than for memory subsets. The small number of donors limited the genetic and exposure-history diversity represented. Compared with non-shared clonotypes, clonotypes shared by all four sorted-subset donors had higher generation probabilities. Rarefaction of sorted-subset datasets indicated incomplete sequencing despite the large sequencing depth. Only blood was sampled, and tissue TCR repertoires likely differ from those in blood. Sharing across a handful of donors was observed for approximately 4.6% of naive CD4, 3% to 3.5% of naive CD8, about 2.5% of memory CD4, and around 0.44% of memory CD8 clonotypes.

CD8 naive samples were CD45RO-negative cells positively selected for CCR7, giving a CD45RA+CCR7+ population that excluded TemRA cells. The donors were healthy, HIV-negative adults with no recently reported acute infections or vaccinations. All donors were Caucasian adults living in Nashville, Tennessee, USA. After blood collection by leukapheresis, PBMCs were isolated using Ficoll-Histopaque density gradient centrifugation and then cryopreserved in the vapor phase of liquid nitrogen. Analytical flow cytometry was used to check the purity and quantity of every magnetically sorted T cell population. From each sorted fraction, genomic DNA was isolated and quantified by UV absorbance on a Nanodrop 2000c. The sequenced sample consisted of naive CD8+ T cells sorted from blood. Read against the paper, the sample's cell subset or site label means: CD45RA+CCR7+. The sequence came from a man younger than 35 in good health.

The CDR3 in this case is CASSTGTSNTGELFF. The DNA sequence is given as TGTGCCAGTAGTACCGGGACGTCGAACACCGGGGAGCTGTTTTTT. The sequence links TRBV19 to TRBJ2-2; the D region is possibly TRBD1 or TRBD2, each matching across 5 bases. Per the germline V gene (reference sequence), LNHDA is the CDR1 and SQIVND is the CDR2. Trimming takes 4 bases from V and 0 bases from J, and the germline ends sit 9 bases apart. Reading from cysteine to phenylalanine, the CDR3 counts 15 amino acids. The read is trimmed to its CDR3 DNA, 45 bases read in frame from base 1. When the CDR3 is completed using the reference TRBV19 and TRBJ2-2 genes on either side, the full variable domain is DGGITQSPKYLFRKEGQNVTLSCEQNLNHDAMYWYRQDPGQGLRLIYYSQIVNDFQKGDIAEGYSVSREKKESFPLTVTSAQKNPTAFYLCASSTGTSNTGELFFGEGSRLTVL.